These 7 T cell receptor beta chains came from one sample sequenced in a study of control samples from healthy donors and cancer patients. Measured with immunoSEQ multiplex PCR; TCRdb has only the in-frame clones, and not every one. The table shows about 190,000 clones, with 90% to 95% occurring only once. Sequences were obtained from blood. All receptors derive from a man aged 30-40 years in good health.

Remarks on this clone: One end of the junction is discordant with germline, which a read error may explain. The V and J genes are TRBV11-2 and TRBJ2-1; unclear D gene. This CDR3 comprises 12 residues. CDR1 and CDR2 (germline): SGHAT, FQNNGV. This CDR3 reads CASSLLTGSAVF. The CDR3 DNA follows: TGTGCCAGCAGCTTACTGACTGGTTCGGCGGTCTTC. The variable domain in full, with the rest retrieved from reference TRBV11-2 and TRBJ2-1, is EAGVAQSPRYKIIEKRQSVAFWCNPISGHATLYWYQQILGQGPKLLIQFQNNGVVDDSQLPKDRFSAERLKGVDSTLKIQPAKLEDSAVYLCASSLLTGSAVFGPGTRLTVL.

This chain links TRBV7-9 with TRBJ2-3; 7 positions agree with TRBD1. This CDR3 is 14 amino acids long. Germline V gene lookup returns CDR1 SEHNR and CDR2 FQNEAQ (reference sequence). V trimming: 3 bases; J trimming: 4 bases; junction bases outside the gene matches: 4. Written as DNA, the CDR3 is TGTGCCAGCAGCTTTGACAGGGCCGCAGATACGCAGTATTTT. This sequence encodes CASSFDRAADTQYF. Looking up the rest from reference TRBV7-9 and TRBJ2-3 gives the full variable domain: DTGVSQNPRHKITKRGQNVTFRCDPISEHNRLYWYRQTLGQGPEFLTYFQNEAQLEKSRLLSDRFSAERPKGSFSTLEIQRTEQGDSAMYLCASSFDRAADTQYFGPGTRLTVL.

The CDR3 is CAISERETQYF. The CDR3 DNA follows: TGTGCCATCAGTGAGAGAGAGACCCAGTACTTC. V usage is TRBV10-3 and J usage is TRBJ2-5; no clear D. This CDR3 region has 11 residues. V was shortened by 2 bases and J by 4 bases, with 2 bases between the two germline ends. Germline V gene data show CDR1 as ENHRY and CDR2 as SYGVKD.

The chain combines TRBV5-6 with TRBJ2-1, with D unclear. Germline CDR1 is SGHDT and CDR2 is YYEEEE. The CDR3 has 12 residues. V lost 3 bases to trimming and J lost 7 bases, with 8 bases between them. In nucleotides, the CDR3 is TGTGCCAGCAGCTGGCGAGTGAATGAGCAGTTCTTC. It encodes CASSWRVNEQFF.

The rearrangement links TRBV13 to TRBJ1-1; TRBD1 is a possible D gene (5 bases). The length of the CDR3 is 14 residues. Between the trimmed V and J ends, which lost 5 bases and 1 base, there was a span of 11 bases. Germline CDR1 and CDR2: PRHDT and FYEKMQ (reference sequence). In nucleotides, the CDR3 is TGTGCCAGCAGCGGTCCGCAGGGGAACACTGAAGCTTTCTTT. Amino acid sequence: CASSGPQGNTEAFF. The full variable domain, in which reference TRBV13 and TRBJ1-1 provide the parts outside the CDR3, is AAGVIQSPRHLIKEKRETATLKCYPIPRHDTVYWYQQGPGQDPQFLISFYEKMQSDKGSIPDRFSAQQFSDYHSELNMSSLELGDSALYFCASSGPQGNTEAFFGQGTRLTVV.

The chain joins TRBV18 to TRBJ1-1; the D gene is possibly TRBD1 (5 bases). This CDR3 has 14 residues. Germline CDR1 KGHSH, CDR2 LQKENI. With 2 bases removed from V and 6 bases from J, the gap between germline ends came to 13 bases. The CDR3 reads CASSPMGGYPEAFF. The DNA of the CDR3 is TGTGCCAGCTCACCAATGGGGGGTTACCCTGAAGCTTTCTTT.

The chain links TRBV29-1 to TRBJ2-1, with D possibly being TRBD1 (6 bases). CDR3 length: 13 amino acids. Germline V lookup: CDR1 SQVTM, CDR2 ANQGSEA. V was shortened by 0 bases and J by 9 bases, with 12 bases between the two germline ends. CDR3 sequence: CSVEDADRTEQFF. In DNA form, the CDR3 reads TGCAGCGTTGAAGATGCGGACAGAACTGAGCAGTTCTTC.